The clone carrying this T cell receptor (beta chain) was seen more than once but under ten times. Its specificity is unknown. The data originate from a study of cytotoxic CD8 clonotypes in ibrutinib-treated CLL. Study in general: Of the patients, over ten were relapsed/refractory, about 15 treatment-naive and around 17 IGHV unmutated. On average, each sample had 255,043 productive templates and more than 75,000 productive rearrangements. Study-wide points: There were differences in sampling times between sustained-remission and progressing patients. Relative to age-matched healthy donors, clonality at baseline was higher, and it tracked circulating CD8+ T-cell counts.

The ends lost 3 bases at V and 6 bases at J; junction bases unmatched: 11. CDR3 length: 16 residues. Germline CDR1 is SGHTA and CDR2 is FQGNSA. This table comes from immunoSEQ multiplex PCR, and its TCRdb copy is limited to in-frame clones, with some not included. The sample lists about 200,000 clones; around 70% were seen once. The receptor was derived from a human donor with chronic lymphocytic leukemia. The chain has TRBV7-2 and TRBJ2-7; 10 bases fit TRBD2. Sequences were derived from PBMCs, sampled after 24 months of ibrutinib treatment. CDR3 DNA: TGTGCCAGCAGCTTTCGTACCGGGACTAGCGCGGGCGAGCAGTACTTC. Translated: CASSFRTGTSAGEQYF.